The rows below give T cell receptor beta chains drawn from one sample of a study of technical replicates of blood from a few donors. The method was immunoSEQ multiplex PCR; TCRdb's version includes in-frame clones alone and lacks a portion of them. The data hold 76,000 or so clones, with approximately 86% observed a single time. Sequenced material: PBMCs. The receptors derive from a human donor in good health. Some clones in this sample may be carry-over from other donors' samples. Each CDR3 is given with its conserved first and last residue. The order of the fields is clone size, V gene, J gene, D gene, CDR3 protein, CDR3 DNA. D genes are given only for firm matches. Size is omitted from some rows. Given values are once, few, many or a class for expanded clones.

abundance: once
v_gene: TRBV18
j_gene: TRBJ1-1
d_gene: TRBD1
CDR3aa: CASSPGQGAAEAFF
CDR3nt: TGTGCCAGCTCACCGGGACAGGGGGCAGCTGAAGCTTTCTTT

abundance: NA
v_gene: TRBV4-2
j_gene: TRBJ2-7
d_gene: NA
CDR3aa: CASRGEQSYEQYF
CDR3nt: TGTGCCAGCAGAGGGGAACAGAGCTACGAGCAGTACTTC

abundance: NA
v_gene: TRBV15
j_gene: TRBJ2-2
d_gene: TRBD1
CDR3aa: CATSSVGRGWTGELFF
CDR3nt: TGTGCCACCAGCAGCGTGGGCAGGGGGTGGACCGGGGAGCTGTTTTTT

abundance: once
v_gene: TRBV6-5
j_gene: TRBJ1-1
d_gene: NA
CDR3aa: CASSGGVEAFF
CDR3nt: TGTGCCAGCAGTGGGGGGGTTGAAGCTTTCTTT

abundance: NA
v_gene: TRBV7-2
j_gene: TRBJ2-7
d_gene: TRBD2
CDR3aa: CASSSSSGLYEQYF
CDR3nt: TGTGCCAGCAGCTCCTCTAGCGGACTCTACGAGCAGTACTTC

abundance: once
v_gene: TRBV29-1
j_gene: TRBJ2-7
d_gene: NA
CDR3aa: CSVERGAPYEQYF
CDR3nt: TGCAGCGTTGAACGGGGGGCTCCCTACGAGCAGTACTTC

abundance: NA
v_gene: TRBV10-3
j_gene: TRBJ2-7
d_gene: NA
CDR3aa: CAISYRDEQYF
CDR3nt: TGTGCCATCAGTTACAGGGACGAGCAGTACTTC

abundance: few
v_gene: TRBV7-9
j_gene: TRBJ1-4
d_gene: NA
CDR3aa: CASSFSQATNEKLFF
CDR3nt: TGTGCCAGCAGCTTCTCACAGGCAACTAATGAAAAACTGTTTTTT

abundance: NA
v_gene: TRBV6-5
j_gene: TRBJ2-2
d_gene: NA
CDR3aa: CASRRGGTNTGELFF
CDR3nt: TGTGCCAGCCGTAGGGGCGGTACGAACACCGGGGAGCTGTTTTTT

abundance: NA
v_gene: TRBV27
j_gene: TRBJ2-7
d_gene: NA
CDR3aa: CASSSAKGTYPRGEQYF
CDR3nt: TGTGCCAGCAGCAGCGCCAAGGGGACATACCCTCGGGGAGAGCAGTACTTC

abundance: NA
v_gene: TRBV6-5
j_gene: TRBJ2-3
d_gene: NA
CDR3aa: CASSSGTTDTQYF
CDR3nt: TGTGCCAGCAGTTCCGGGACTACAGATACGCAGTATTTT

abundance: few
v_gene: TRBV6-6
j_gene: TRBJ2-1
d_gene: NA
CDR3aa: CASSYSTVVDEQFF
CDR3nt: TGTGCCAGCAGTTACAGCACAGTTGTCGATGAGCAGTTCTTC

abundance: NA
v_gene: TRBV5-1
j_gene: TRBJ2-7
d_gene: TRBD1
CDR3aa: CASGQGAFTYEQYF
CDR3nt: TGCGCCAGCGGACAGGGGGCTTTTACCTACGAGCAGTACTTC

abundance: NA
v_gene: TRBV10-3
j_gene: TRBJ2-2
d_gene: NA
CDR3aa: CAISDYLGGVGNTGELFF
CDR3nt: TGTGCCATCAGTGACTACCTAGGAGGGGTTGGGAACACCGGGGAGCTGTTTTTT

abundance: NA
v_gene: TRBV7-6
j_gene: TRBJ2-1
d_gene: TRBD1
CDR3aa: CASSYDRGSEQFF
CDR3nt: TGTGCCAGCAGCTATGACAGGGGTAGTGAGCAGTTCTTC

abundance: NA
v_gene: TRBV2
j_gene: TRBJ1-4
d_gene: NA
CDR3aa: CASNRPEEEKLFF
CDR3nt: TGTGCCAGCAATAGACCAGAGGAAGAAAAACTGTTTTTT

abundance: NA
v_gene: TRBV7-9
j_gene: TRBJ2-7
d_gene: NA
CDR3aa: CASSGTWDTSYEQYF
CDR3nt: TGTGCCAGCAGCGGTACCTGGGACACCTCCTACGAGCAGTACTTC

abundance: NA
v_gene: TRBV7-6
j_gene: TRBJ2-1
d_gene: TRBD2
CDR3aa: CASSTGTSGGYEQFF
CDR3nt: TGTGCCAGCAGCACCGGGACTAGCGGGGGTTATGAGCAGTTCTTC

abundance: NA
v_gene: TRBV2
j_gene: TRBJ2-2
d_gene: TRBD2
CDR3aa: CASSELAVMNTGELFF
CDR3nt: TGTGCCAGCAGTGAACTAGCGGTGATGAACACCGGGGAGCTGTTTTTT

abundance: NA
v_gene: TRBV7-9
j_gene: TRBJ2-3
d_gene: NA
CDR3aa: CASVDWAHTDTQYF
CDR3nt: TGTGCCAGTGTTGATTGGGCTCACACAGATACGCAGTATTTT

abundance: NA
v_gene: TRBV4-1
j_gene: TRBJ2-3
d_gene: NA
CDR3aa: CASSQPRGAGDTQYF
CDR3nt: TGCGCCAGCAGCCAACCCCGGGGGGCGGGAGATACGCAGTATTTT

abundance: few
v_gene: TRBV29-1
j_gene: TRBJ1-1
d_gene: NA
CDR3aa: CSVAGTSMNTEAFF
CDR3nt: TGCAGCGTTGCTGGCACGTCCATGAACACTGAAGCTTTCTTT

abundance: NA
v_gene: TRBV5-4
j_gene: TRBJ2-3
d_gene: TRBD2
CDR3aa: CASSLVSGTPVLSTDTQYF
CDR3nt: TGTGCCAGCAGCTTGGTTAGCGGGACTCCAGTCCTTAGCACAGATACGCAGTATTTT

abundance: NA
v_gene: TRBV6-6
j_gene: TRBJ2-1
d_gene: TRBD2
CDR3aa: CASSYRGGVYNEQFF
CDR3nt: TGTGCCAGCAGTTATCGGGGAGGGGTCTACAATGAGCAGTTCTTC

abundance: NA
v_gene: TRBV4-2
j_gene: TRBJ2-2
d_gene: TRBD1
CDR3aa: CASSQALTTGLGELFF
CDR3nt: TGTGCCAGCAGCCAAGCCCTTACGACAGGGTTAGGGGAGCTGTTTTTT

abundance: NA
v_gene: TRBV7-6
j_gene: TRBJ2-2
d_gene: TRBD2
CDR3aa: CASSSAGGINTGELFF
CDR3nt: TGTGCCAGCAGCTCCGCGGGGGGGATCAACACCGGGGAGCTGTTTTTT

abundance: NA
v_gene: TRBV25-1
j_gene: TRBJ1-5
d_gene: NA
CDR3aa: CASSDRGDNQPQHF
CDR3nt: TGTGCCAGCAGTGACCGGGGAGATAATCAGCCCCAGCATTTT

abundance: NA
v_gene: TRBV10-2
j_gene: TRBJ2-1
d_gene: NA
CDR3aa: CASSEQNNEQFF
CDR3nt: TGCGCCAGCAGTGAGCAAAACAATGAGCAGTTCTTC

abundance: NA
v_gene: TRBV15
j_gene: TRBJ1-5
d_gene: NA
CDR3aa: CATSRVGGDQPQHF
CDR3nt: TGTGCCACCAGCAGAGTGGGAGGGGATCAGCCCCAGCATTTT

abundance: NA
v_gene: TRBV9
j_gene: TRBJ2-7
d_gene: NA
CDR3aa: CASSVDGFSYEQYF
CDR3nt: TGTGCCAGCAGCGTAGACGGGTTCTCCTACGAGCAGTACTTC

abundance: NA
v_gene: TRBV5-6
j_gene: TRBJ2-4
d_gene: TRBD2
CDR3aa: CASSLGTGGPQNIQYF
CDR3nt: TGTGCCAGCAGCTTGGGTACGGGAGGGCCTCAAAACATTCAGTACTTC

abundance: NA
v_gene: TRBV6-5
j_gene: TRBJ1-1
d_gene: TRBD1
CDR3aa: CASSTRQGVTEAFF
CDR3nt: TGTGCCAGCAGTACACGACAGGGTGTTACTGAAGCTTTCTTT

abundance: NA
v_gene: TRBV18
j_gene: TRBJ2-2
d_gene: TRBD1
CDR3aa: CASSPRRQGTGELFF
CDR3nt: TGTGCCAGCTCACCACGAAGACAGGGTACCGGGGAGCTGTTTTTT

abundance: NA
v_gene: TRBV13
j_gene: TRBJ2-3
d_gene: TRBD2
CDR3aa: CASSTPGLIDSGTQYF
CDR3nt: TGTGCCAGCAGCACCCCGGGACTAATAGATTCTGGTACGCAGTATTTT

abundance: NA
v_gene: TRBV14
j_gene: TRBJ2-7
d_gene: NA
CDR3aa: CASSPGYSYEQYF
CDR3nt: TGTGCCAGCAGCCCGGGGTACTCCTACGAGCAGTACTTC

abundance: NA
v_gene: TRBV14
j_gene: TRBJ2-2
d_gene: TRBD2
CDR3aa: CASSQTTGLEDTGELFF
CDR3nt: TGTGCCAGCAGCCAAACAACGGGACTAGAGGACACCGGGGAGCTGTTTTTT

abundance: NA
v_gene: TRBV7-3
j_gene: TRBJ2-6
d_gene: NA
CDR3aa: CASTGGATGANVLTF
CDR3nt: TGTGCCAGCACCGGTGGGGCTACTGGGGCCAACGTCCTGACTTTC

abundance: NA
v_gene: TRBV6-1
j_gene: TRBJ2-4
d_gene: NA
CDR3aa: CASSEGGFSGPKNIQYF
CDR3nt: TGTGCCAGCAGTGAGGGAGGTTTTTCGGGGCCCAAAAACATTCAGTACTTC

abundance: NA
v_gene: TRBV2
j_gene: TRBJ1-2
d_gene: NA
CDR3aa: CASRVRVGYTF
CDR3nt: TGTGCCAGCAGGGTAAGAGTCGGCTACACCTTC

abundance: NA
v_gene: TRBV18
j_gene: TRBJ1-1
d_gene: NA
CDR3aa: CASSPTGDTEAFF
CDR3nt: TGTGCCAGCTCCCCAACGGGGGACACTGAAGCTTTCTTT

abundance: NA
v_gene: TRBV5-4
j_gene: TRBJ2-7
d_gene: TRBD2
CDR3aa: CASSVGTSGGSPYEQYF
CDR3nt: TGTGCCAGCAGCGTCGGGACTAGCGGGGGGTCCCCGTACGAGCAGTACTTC

abundance: NA
v_gene: TRBV7-2
j_gene: TRBJ2-1
d_gene: TRBD2
CDR3aa: CASSLVRLAGGGGNNEQFF
CDR3nt: TGTGCCAGCAGCTTAGTCCGACTAGCGGGAGGAGGAGGGAACAATGAGCAGTTCTTC

abundance: NA
v_gene: TRBV7-6
j_gene: TRBJ1-5
d_gene: TRBD1
CDR3aa: CASSHPGQGASSNQPQHF
CDR3nt: TGTGCCAGCAGCCACCCGGGACAGGGGGCTTCGAGCAATCAGCCCCAGCATTTT

abundance: NA
v_gene: TRBV19
j_gene: TRBJ2-2
d_gene: TRBD2
CDR3aa: CASSISSGGRSIGELFF
CDR3nt: TGTGCCAGTAGTATCTCATCCGGCGGGAGGAGTATCGGGGAGCTGTTTTTT

abundance: NA
v_gene: TRBV5-8
j_gene: TRBJ2-3
d_gene: TRBD2
CDR3aa: CASSLAFGGASTQYF
CDR3nt: TGTGCCAGCAGCTTGGCCTTCGGGGGGGCGTCTACGCAGTATTTT

abundance: NA
v_gene: TRBV19
j_gene: TRBJ1-5
d_gene: NA
CDR3aa: CASRIQGAQPQHF
CDR3nt: TGTGCCAGTAGAATACAGGGTGCCCAGCCCCAGCATTTT

abundance: NA
v_gene: TRBV5-1
j_gene: TRBJ1-2
d_gene: NA
CDR3aa: CASSLVVLGANYGGYTF
CDR3nt: TGCGCCAGCAGCTTGGTCGTCCTTGGCGCTAACTATGGCGGCTACACCTTC

abundance: NA
v_gene: TRBV19
j_gene: TRBJ2-4
d_gene: TRBD1
CDR3aa: CASGGQVRDIQYF
CDR3nt: TGTGCCAGCGGTGGACAGGTGCGGGACATTCAGTACTTC

abundance: NA
v_gene: TRBV9
j_gene: TRBJ2-3
d_gene: NA
CDR3aa: CASSALYTDTQYF
CDR3nt: TGTGCCAGCAGCGCCCTCTACACAGATACGCAGTATTTT

abundance: NA
v_gene: TRBV13
j_gene: TRBJ2-7
d_gene: TRBD1
CDR3aa: CASSSTGTGAYEQYF
CDR3nt: TGTGCCAGCAGCTCAACCGGGACAGGGGCATACGAGCAGTACTTC

abundance: NA
v_gene: TRBV6-5
j_gene: TRBJ2-7
d_gene: NA
CDR3aa: CASSRGGGEQYF
CDR3nt: TGTGCCAGCAGTAGGGGGGGAGGCGAGCAGTACTTC

abundance: few
v_gene: TRBV7-6
j_gene: TRBJ2-7
d_gene: TRBD2
CDR3aa: CASSSPWVAGSYEQYF
CDR3nt: TGTGCCAGCAGCTCACCCTGGGTAGCGGGGTCCTACGAGCAGTACTTC